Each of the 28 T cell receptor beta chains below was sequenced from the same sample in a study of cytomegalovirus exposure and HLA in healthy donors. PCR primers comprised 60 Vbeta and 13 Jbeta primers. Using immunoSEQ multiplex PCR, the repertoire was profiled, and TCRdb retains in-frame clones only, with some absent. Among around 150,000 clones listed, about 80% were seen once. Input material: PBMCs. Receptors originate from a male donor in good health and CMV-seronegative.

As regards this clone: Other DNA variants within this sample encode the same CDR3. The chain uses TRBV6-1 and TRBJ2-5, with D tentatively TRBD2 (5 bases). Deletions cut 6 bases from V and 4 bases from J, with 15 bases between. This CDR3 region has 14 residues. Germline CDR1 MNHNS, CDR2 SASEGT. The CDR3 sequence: CASSEPGVRETQYF. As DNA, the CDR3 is TGTGCCAGCAGCGAACCCGGGGTAAGAGAGACCCAGTACTTC.

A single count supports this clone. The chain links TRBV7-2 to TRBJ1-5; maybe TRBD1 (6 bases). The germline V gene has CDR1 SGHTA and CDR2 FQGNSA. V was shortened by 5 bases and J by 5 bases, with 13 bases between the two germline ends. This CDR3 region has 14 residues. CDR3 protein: CASSPADSDQPQHF. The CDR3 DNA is TGTGCCAGCAGCCCCGCGGACAGCGATCAGCCCCAGCATTTT.

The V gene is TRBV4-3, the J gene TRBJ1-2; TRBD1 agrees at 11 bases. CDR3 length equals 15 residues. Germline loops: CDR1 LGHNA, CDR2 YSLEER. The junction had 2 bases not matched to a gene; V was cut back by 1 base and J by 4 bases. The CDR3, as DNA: TGCGCCAGCAGCCAAGCGGGGACAGGGGGCTATGGCTACACCTTC. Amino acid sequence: CASSQAGTGGYGYTF.

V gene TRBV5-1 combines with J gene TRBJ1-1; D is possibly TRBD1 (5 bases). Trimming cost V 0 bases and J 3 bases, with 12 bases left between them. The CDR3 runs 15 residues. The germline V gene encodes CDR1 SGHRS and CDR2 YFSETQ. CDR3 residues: CASSLGAREDTEAFF. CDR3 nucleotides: TGCGCCAGCAGCTTGGGGGCCAGGGAGGACACTGAAGCTTTCTTT. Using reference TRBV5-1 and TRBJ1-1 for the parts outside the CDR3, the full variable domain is KAGVTQTPRYLIKTRGQQVTLSCSPISGHRSVSWYQQTPGQGLQFLFEYFSETQRNKGNFPGRFSGRQFSNSRSEMNVSTLELGDSALYLCASSLGAREDTEAFFGQGTRLTVV.

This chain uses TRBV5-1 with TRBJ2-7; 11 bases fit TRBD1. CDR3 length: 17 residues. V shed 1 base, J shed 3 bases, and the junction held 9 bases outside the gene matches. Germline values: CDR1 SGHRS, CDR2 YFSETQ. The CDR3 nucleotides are TGCGCCAGCAGCTTGTCTTCCGGGACAGGGGGTCTCTACGAGCAGTACTTC. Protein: CASSLSSGTGGLYEQYF.

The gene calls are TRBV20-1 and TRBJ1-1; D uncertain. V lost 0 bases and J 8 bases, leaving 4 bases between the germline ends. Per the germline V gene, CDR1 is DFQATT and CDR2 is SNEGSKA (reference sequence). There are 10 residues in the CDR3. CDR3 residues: CSARDREAFF. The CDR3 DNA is TGCAGTGCTAGAGACAGGGAAGCTTTCTTT.

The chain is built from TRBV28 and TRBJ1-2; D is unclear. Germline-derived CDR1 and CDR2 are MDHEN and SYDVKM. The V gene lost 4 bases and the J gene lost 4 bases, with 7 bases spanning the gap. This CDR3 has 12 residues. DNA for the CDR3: TGTGCCAGCAGTTCCCCAGGCTATGGCTACACCTTC. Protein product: CASSSPGYGYTF.

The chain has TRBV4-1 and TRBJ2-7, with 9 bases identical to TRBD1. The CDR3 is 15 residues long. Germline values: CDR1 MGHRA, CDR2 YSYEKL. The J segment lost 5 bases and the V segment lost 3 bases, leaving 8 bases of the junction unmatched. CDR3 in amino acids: CASSQGTGRVNEQYF. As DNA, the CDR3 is TGCGCCAGCAGCCAGGGGACAGGGAGGGTGAACGAGCAGTACTTC.

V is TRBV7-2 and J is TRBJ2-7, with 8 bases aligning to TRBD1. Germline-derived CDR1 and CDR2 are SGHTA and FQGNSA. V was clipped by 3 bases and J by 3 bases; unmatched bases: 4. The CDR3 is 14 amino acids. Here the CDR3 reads CASSFGTGVYEQYF. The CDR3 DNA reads TGTGCCAGCAGCTTCGGGACAGGAGTCTACGAGCAGTACTTC. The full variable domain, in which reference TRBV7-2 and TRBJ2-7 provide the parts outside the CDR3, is GAGVSQSPSNKVTEKGKDVELRCDPISGHTALYWYRQSLGQGLEFLIYFQGNSAPDKSGLPSDRFSAERTGGSVSTLTIQRTQQEDSAVYLCASSFGTGVYEQYFGPGTRLTVT.

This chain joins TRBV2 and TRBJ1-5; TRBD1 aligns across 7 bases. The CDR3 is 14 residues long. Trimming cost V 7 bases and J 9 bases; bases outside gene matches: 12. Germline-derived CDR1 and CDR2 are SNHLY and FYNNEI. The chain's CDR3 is CASTSEGAKPPQHF. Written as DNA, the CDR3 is TGTGCCAGCACTTCGGAGGGGGCGAAGCCGCCCCAGCATTTT.

The CDR3 spells CASSSIKSSGSSTDTQYF. DNA for the CDR3: TGTGCCAGCAGCTCCATCAAATCTAGCGGAAGTAGCACAGATACGCAGTATTTT. The V and J genes are TRBV11-2 and TRBJ2-3; 7 nucleotides agree with TRBD2. This CDR3 is built from 18 residues. Trimming removed 4 bases from V and 0 bases from J; junction bases left unmatched: 13. The V gene's germline CDR1 is SGHAT and CDR2 FQNNGV.

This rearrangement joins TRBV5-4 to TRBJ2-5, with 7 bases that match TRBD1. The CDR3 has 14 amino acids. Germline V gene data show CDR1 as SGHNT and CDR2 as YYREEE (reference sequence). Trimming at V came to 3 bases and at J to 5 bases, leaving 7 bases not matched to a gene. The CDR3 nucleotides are TGTGCCAGCAGCTCCCGGACAGGCGGGGAGACCCAGTACTTC. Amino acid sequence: CASSSRTGGETQYF.

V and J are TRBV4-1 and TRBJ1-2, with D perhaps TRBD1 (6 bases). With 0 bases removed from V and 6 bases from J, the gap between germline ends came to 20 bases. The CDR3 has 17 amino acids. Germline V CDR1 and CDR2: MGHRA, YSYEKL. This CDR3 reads CASSQDGQGTALDGYTF. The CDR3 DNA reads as TGCGCCAGCAGCCAAGATGGTCAGGGGACCGCTTTGGATGGCTACACCTTC.

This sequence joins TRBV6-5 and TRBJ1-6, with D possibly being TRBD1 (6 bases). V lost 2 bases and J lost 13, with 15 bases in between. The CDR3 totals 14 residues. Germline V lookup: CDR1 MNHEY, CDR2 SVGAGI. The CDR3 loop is CASSYDRERGPLHF. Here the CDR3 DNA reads TGTGCCAGCAGTTACGACCGCGAAAGGGGGCCCCTCCACTTT.

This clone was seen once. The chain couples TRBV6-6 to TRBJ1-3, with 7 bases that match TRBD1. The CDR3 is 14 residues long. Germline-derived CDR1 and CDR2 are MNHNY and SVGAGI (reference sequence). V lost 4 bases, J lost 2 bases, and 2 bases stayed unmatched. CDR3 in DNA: TGTGCCAGCAGTTTGGGGACAGCTGGAAACACCATATATTTT. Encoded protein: CASSLGTAGNTIYF.

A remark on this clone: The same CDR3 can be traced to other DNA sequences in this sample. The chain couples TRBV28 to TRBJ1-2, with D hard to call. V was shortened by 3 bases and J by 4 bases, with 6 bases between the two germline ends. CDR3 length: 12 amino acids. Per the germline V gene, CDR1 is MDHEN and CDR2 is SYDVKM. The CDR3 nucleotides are TGTGCCAGCAGTTTGAGTTCCTATGGCTACACCTTC. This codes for CASSLSSYGYTF.

CDR3 residues: CASSPVAGRTDTQYF. CDR3 coding DNA: TGTGCCAGCAGCCCCGTAGCGGGGCGAACAGATACGCAGTATTTT. V gene TRBV7-2 combines with J gene TRBJ2-3, with 8 bases that match TRBD2. Unmatched junction bases numbered 7, after V lost 5 bases and J lost 3 bases. This CDR3 has 15 residues. Germline CDR1 SGHTA, CDR2 FQGNSA. Complete variable domain (other parts from reference TRBV7-2 and TRBJ2-3): GAGVSQSPSNKVTEKGKDVELRCDPISGHTALYWYRQSLGQGLEFLIYFQGNSAPDKSGLPSDRFSAERTGGSVSTLTIQRTQQEDSAVYLCASSPVAGRTDTQYFGPGTRLTVL.

The CDR3 DNA is TGTGCCAGCAGCGATGGTATCCGGGACAGGGGTGATTCACCCCTCCACTTT. As protein: CASSDGIRDRGDSPLHF. This chain connects TRBV9 to TRBJ1-6; 10 bases align to TRBD1. The CDR3 loop spans 17 amino acids. J lost 8 bases, V lost 3 bases, and 11 bases had no gene match. Germline V gene lookup returns CDR1 SGDLS and CDR2 YYNGEE.

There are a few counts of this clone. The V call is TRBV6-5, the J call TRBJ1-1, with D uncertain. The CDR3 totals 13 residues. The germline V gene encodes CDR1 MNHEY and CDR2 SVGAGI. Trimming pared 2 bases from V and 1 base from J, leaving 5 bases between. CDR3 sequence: CASSYGRNTEAFF. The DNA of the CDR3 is TGTGCCAGCAGTTACGGGAGGAACACTGAAGCTTTCTTT.

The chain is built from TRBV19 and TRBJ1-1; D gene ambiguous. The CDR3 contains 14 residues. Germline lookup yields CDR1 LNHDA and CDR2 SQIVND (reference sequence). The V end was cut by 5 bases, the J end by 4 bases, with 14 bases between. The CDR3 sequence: CASSPPRTGTEAFF. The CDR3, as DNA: TGTGCCAGTAGTCCTCCCCGCACCGGCACTGAAGCTTTCTTT. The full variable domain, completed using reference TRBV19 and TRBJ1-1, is DGGITQSPKYLFRKEGQNVTLSCEQNLNHDAMYWYRQDPGQGLRLIYYSQIVNDFQKGDIAEGYSVSREKKESFPLTVTSAQKNPTAFYLCASSPPRTGTEAFFGQGTRLTVV.

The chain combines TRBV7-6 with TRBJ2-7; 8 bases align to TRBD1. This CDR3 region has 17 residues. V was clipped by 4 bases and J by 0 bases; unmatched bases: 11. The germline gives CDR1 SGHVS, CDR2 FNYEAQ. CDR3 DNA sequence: TGTGCCAGCAGCTCCCCTTGGACAGGGCGACACTCCTACGAGCAGTACTTC. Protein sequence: CASSSPWTGRHSYEQYF.

CDR3 coding DNA: TGCGCCAGCAGCCAAGCCCCGACAGGGGCAGTAGGCGAGCAGTACTTC. This gives the protein CASSQAPTGAVGEQYF. The chain is built from TRBV4-3 and TRBJ2-7, with 8 bases that match TRBD1. The CDR3 is made up of 16 amino acids. Germline CDR1 reads LGHNA; CDR2 reads YSLEER. Losses at the gene ends were 1 base for V and 6 bases for J; bases not matched to a gene: 11.

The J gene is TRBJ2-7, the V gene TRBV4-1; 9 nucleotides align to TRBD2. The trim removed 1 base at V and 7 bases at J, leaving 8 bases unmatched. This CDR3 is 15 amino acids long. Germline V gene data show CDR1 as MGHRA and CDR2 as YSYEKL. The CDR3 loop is CASSQVSGLAREQYF. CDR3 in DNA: TGCGCCAGCAGCCAAGTCTCCGGACTAGCGAGAGAGCAGTACTTC.

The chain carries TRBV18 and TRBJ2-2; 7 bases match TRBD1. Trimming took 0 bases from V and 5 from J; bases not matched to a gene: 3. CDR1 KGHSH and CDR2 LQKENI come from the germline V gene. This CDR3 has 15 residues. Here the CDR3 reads CASSPPKGATGELFF. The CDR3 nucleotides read TGTGCCAGCTCACCACCCAAGGGGGCTACCGGGGAGCTGTTTTTT.

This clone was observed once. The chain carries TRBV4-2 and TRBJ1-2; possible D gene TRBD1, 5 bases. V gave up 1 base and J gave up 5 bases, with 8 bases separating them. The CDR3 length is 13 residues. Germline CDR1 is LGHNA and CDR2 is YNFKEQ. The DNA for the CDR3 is TGTGCCAGCAGCCAAGGGGGCAATTATGGCTACACCTTC. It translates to CASSQGGNYGYTF.

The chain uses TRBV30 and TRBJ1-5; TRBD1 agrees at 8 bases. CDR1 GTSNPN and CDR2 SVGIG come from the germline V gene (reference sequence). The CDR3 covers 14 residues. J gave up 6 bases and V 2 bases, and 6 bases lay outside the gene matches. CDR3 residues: CAWSTRQGSQPQHF. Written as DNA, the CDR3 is TGTGCCTGGAGTACCCGACAGGGGAGTCAGCCCCAGCATTTT. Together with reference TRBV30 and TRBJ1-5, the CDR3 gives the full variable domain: SQTIHQWPATLVQPVGSPLSLECTVEGTSNPNLYWYRQAAGRGLQLLFYSVGIGQISSEVPQNLSASRPQDRQFILSSKKLLLSDSGFYLCAWSTRQGSQPQHFGDGTRLSIL.

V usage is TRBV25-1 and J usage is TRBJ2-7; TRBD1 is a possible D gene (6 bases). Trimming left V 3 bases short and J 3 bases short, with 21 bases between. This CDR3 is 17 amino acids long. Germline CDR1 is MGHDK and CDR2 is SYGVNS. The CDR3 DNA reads TGTGCCAGCAGTGAGTTTTCCGCGCTGAAGGGGGTCTACGAGCAGTACTTC. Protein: CASSEFSALKGVYEQYF.

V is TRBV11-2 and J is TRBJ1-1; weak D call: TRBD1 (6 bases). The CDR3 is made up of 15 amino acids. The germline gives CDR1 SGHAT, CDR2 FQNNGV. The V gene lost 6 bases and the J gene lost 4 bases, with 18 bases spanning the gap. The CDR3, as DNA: TGTGCCAGCAGGGCCTGGGGGCGTCAGGGCACTGAAGCTTTCTTT. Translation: CASRAWGRQGTEAFF.